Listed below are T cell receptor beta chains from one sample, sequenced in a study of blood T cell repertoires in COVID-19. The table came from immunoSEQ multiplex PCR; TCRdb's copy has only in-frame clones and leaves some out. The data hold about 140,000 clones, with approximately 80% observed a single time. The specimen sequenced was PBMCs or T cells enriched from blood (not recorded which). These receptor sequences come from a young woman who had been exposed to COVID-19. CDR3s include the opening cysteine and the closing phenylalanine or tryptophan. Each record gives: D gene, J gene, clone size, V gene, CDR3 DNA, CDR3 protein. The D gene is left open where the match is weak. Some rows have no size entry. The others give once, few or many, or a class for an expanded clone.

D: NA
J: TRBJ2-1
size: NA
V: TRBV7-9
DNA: TGTGCCAGCAGCTTGACGGGGAATGAGCAGTTCTTC
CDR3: CASSLTGNEQFF

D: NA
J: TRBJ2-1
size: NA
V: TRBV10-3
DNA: TGTGCCATCACCCACCCTGGAGGTGAGCAGTTCTTC
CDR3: CAITHPGGEQFF

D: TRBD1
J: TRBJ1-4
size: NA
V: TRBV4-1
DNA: TGCGCCAGCAGCCCCAGGACAGGTATTGATGAAAAACTGTTTTTT
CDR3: CASSPRTGIDEKLFF

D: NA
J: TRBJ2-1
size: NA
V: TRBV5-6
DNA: TGTGCCAGCAGGAAGGAGAGGAACAATGAGCAGTTCTTC
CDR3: CASRKERNNEQFF

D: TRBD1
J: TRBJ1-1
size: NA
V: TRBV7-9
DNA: TGTGCCAGCAGCCACTGGACAGGTATTGGCACTGAAGCTTTCTTT
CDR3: CASSHWTGIGTEAFF

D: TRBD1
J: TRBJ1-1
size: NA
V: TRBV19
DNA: TGTGCCAGTCGGCCGACAGGGGGCGCGGTTGGTACTGAAGCTTTCTTT
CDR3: CASRPTGGAVGTEAFF

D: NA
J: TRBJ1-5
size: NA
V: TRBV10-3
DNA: TGTGCCATCAGTGTCAACGGTAATAGCAATCAGCCCCAGCATTTT
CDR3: CAISVNGNSNQPQHF

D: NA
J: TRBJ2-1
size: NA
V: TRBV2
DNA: TGTGCCAGCAGTGCGCTAGGTCCCCTTTCCTACAATGAGCAGTTCTTC
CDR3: CASSALGPLSYNEQFF

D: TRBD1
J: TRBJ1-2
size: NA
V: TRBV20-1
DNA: TGCAGTGCTAGTGATGACAGGGACTATGGCTACACCTTC
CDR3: CSASDDRDYGYTF

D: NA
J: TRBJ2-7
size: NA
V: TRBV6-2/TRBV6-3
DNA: TGTGCCAGCAGTCCCGGGGGTCGGGAACAGTACTTC
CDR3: CASSPGGREQYF

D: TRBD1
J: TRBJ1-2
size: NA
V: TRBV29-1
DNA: TGCAGCGTTGAAACCGGGACAGGGTTCGGCTACACCTTC
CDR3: CSVETGTGFGYTF

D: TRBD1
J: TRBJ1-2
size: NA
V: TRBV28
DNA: TGTGCCAGCAGTCCCTCCGGGACAGGGGGCTATGGCTACACCTTC
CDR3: CASSPSGTGGYGYTF

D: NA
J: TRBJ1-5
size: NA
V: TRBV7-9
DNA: TGTGCCAGCAGCTTAGGTGTTGGCAGGGAAAATCAGCCCCAGCATTTT
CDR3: CASSLGVGRENQPQHF

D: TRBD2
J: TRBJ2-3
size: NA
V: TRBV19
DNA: TGTGCCAGTAGTCCAAGACTAGCGCCTACAGATACGCAGTATTTT
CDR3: CASSPRLAPTDTQYF

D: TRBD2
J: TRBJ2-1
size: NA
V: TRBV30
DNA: TGTGCCTGGAGGCACCTAGCGGGAGGCTACAATGAGCAGTTCTTC
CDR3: CAWRHLAGGYNEQFF

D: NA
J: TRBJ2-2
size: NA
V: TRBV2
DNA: TGTGCCAGCAGCCCTTTCGGGGAGCTGTTTTTT
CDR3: CASSPFGELFF

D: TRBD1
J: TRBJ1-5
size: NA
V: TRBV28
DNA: TGTGCCAGCAGGACAGGGCATAGCAATCAGCCCCAGCATTTT
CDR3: CASRTGHSNQPQHF

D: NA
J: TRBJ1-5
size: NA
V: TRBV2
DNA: TGTGCCAGCAGTGTAAGCAGGGGCAATCAGCCCCAGCATTTT
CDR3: CASSVSRGNQPQHF

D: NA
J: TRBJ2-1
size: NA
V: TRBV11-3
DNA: TGTGCCAGCAGCTTAGGGGCAGCGGGTAACAATGAGCAGTTCTTC
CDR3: CASSLGAAGNNEQFF

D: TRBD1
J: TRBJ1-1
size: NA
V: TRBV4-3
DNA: TGCGCCAGCAGCCAAGATCTGAACAGGGGCACTGAAGCTTTCTTT
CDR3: CASSQDLNRGTEAFF

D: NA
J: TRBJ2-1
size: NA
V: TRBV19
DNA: TGTGCCAGTAGTATCAGGGGGGTTTACAATGAGCAGTTCTTC
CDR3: CASSIRGVYNEQFF

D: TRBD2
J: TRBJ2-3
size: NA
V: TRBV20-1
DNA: TGCAGTGCTAGTCTGGCGGGAGTGTCTGATACGCAGTATTTT
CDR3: CSASLAGVSDTQYF

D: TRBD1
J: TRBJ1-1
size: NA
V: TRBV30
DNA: TGTGCCTGGAGTTACACACAGGGGGCTTATACTTTCTTT
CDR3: CAWSYTQGAYTFF

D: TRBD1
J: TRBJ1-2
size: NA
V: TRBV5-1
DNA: TGCGCCAGCAGCTTGGACAGGGGTGGCTATGGCTACACCTTC
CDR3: CASSLDRGGYGYTF

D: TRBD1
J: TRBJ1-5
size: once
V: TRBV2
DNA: TGTGCCAGCAGGGAAACAGGGGGCGGTCAGCCCCAGCATTTT
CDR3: CASRETGGGQPQHF

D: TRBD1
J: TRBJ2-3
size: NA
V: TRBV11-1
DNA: TGTGCCAGCAGCTTAGGGGACAGACTATACACAGATACGCAGTATTTT
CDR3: CASSLGDRLYTDTQYF

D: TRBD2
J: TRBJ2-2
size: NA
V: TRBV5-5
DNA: TGTGCCAGCAGCTTGGGGCTAGCGGGACGTCCGTCCGGGGAGCTGTTTTTT
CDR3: CASSLGLAGRPSGELFF

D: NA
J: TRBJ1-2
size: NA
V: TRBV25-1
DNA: TGTGCCAGCAGTGAACAGGTGGTGAAGGGCTACACCTTC
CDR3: CASSEQVVKGYTF

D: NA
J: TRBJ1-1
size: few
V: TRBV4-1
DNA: TGCGCCAGCAGCCAACAGCGTTGGAACACTGAAGCTTTCTTT
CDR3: CASSQQRWNTEAFF

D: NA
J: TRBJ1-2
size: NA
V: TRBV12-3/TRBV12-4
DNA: TGTGCCAGTCAGGGAAGGGATGGCTACACCTTC
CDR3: CASQGRDGYTF

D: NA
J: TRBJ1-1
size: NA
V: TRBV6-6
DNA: TGTGCCAGCAGTTACTCCGATAGAGTCACTGAAGCTTTCTTT
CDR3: CASSYSDRVTEAFF

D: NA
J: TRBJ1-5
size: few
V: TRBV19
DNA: TGTGCCAGTAGTAGGTGGGACACCTATAGCAATCAGCCCCAGCATTTT
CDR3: CASSRWDTYSNQPQHF

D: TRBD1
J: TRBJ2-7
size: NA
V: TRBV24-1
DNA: TGTGCCATTGGGACAGGGGTTACCGAGCAGTACTTC
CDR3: CAIGTGVTEQYF

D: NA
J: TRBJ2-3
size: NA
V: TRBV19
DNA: TGTGCCAGTAGTATCCGAACTAGCACAGATACGCAGTATTTT
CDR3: CASSIRTSTDTQYF

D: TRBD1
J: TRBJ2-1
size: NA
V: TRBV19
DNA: TGTGCCAGTAGTCCTCGATCCCTCCGGACAGGTCTGGGTGAGCAGTTCTTC
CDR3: CASSPRSLRTGLGEQFF

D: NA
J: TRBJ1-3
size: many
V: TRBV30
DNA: TGTGCCTGGAGTGTAGGAGGGACTGGAAACACCATATATTTT
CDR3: CAWSVGGTGNTIYF